This T cell receptor (beta chain) was documented in a study of shared clonotypes between healthy human individuals. Study conclusions and caveats: Between a few donors, naive CD4 clonotypes were shared at a level of around 4.8%.

As regards this clone: Antigen: not known.

Trimming at V came to 3 bases and at J to 0 bases, leaving 4 bases not matched to a gene. The CDR3 is 16 residues long. From germline, CDR1 is LNHDA and CDR2 SQIVND (reference sequence). The data were produced by immunoSEQ multiplex PCR, yet TCRdb's version contains in-frame clones alone and is incomplete. This sample has millions of clones, with approximately 93% found just once. The receptor's source is a man aged 18 to 35 in good health. Some clones in this sample may be carry-over from other donors' samples. The chain uses TRBV19 and TRBJ2-3; 9 positions agree with TRBD2. Sequencing was done on a sample of naive CD4+ T cells from PBMCs. The subset was: CD45RA+ positively selected. The CDR3 sequence: CASSIWLAGSTDTQYF. The CDR3 nucleotides read TGTGCCAGTAGTATCTGGCTAGCGGGGAGCACAGATACGCAGTATTTT. The full variable domain, its missing parts supplied by reference TRBV19 and TRBJ2-3, is DGGITQSPKYLFRKEGQNVTLSCEQNLNHDAMYWYRQDPGQGLRLIYYSQIVNDFQKGDIAEGYSVSREKKESFPLTVTSAQKNPTAFYLCASSIWLAGSTDTQYFGPGTRLTVL.